The 19 T cell receptor beta chains presented below share a single source sample, sequenced in a study of cytomegalovirus exposure and HLA in healthy donors. TCRdb's table, derived via immunoSEQ multiplex PCR, lists solely in-frame clones and lacks some. The sample yields about 260,000 clones, roughly 88% seen once. Source material: PBMCs. The origin of the receptors is a woman younger than 45 in good health and CMV-seronegative.

The chain combines TRBV28 with TRBJ1-2, with D hard to call. Germline-derived CDR1 and CDR2 are MDHEN and SYDVKM. Deletions cut 1 base from V and 7 bases from J, with 4 bases between. CDR3 length equals 11 residues. The CDR3 DNA reads TGTGCCAGCAGTTTATCCGGTGGCTACACCTTC. It specifies CASSLSGGYTF.

V usage is TRBV4-2 and J usage is TRBJ2-4; D not resolved. The CDR3 totals 16 residues. Germline V CDR1 and CDR2: LGHNA, YNFKEQ. Deletions cut 0 bases from V and 0 bases from J, with 9 bases between. CDR3 residues: CASSQDPPLAKNIQYF. The CDR3 coding sequence is TGTGCCAGCAGCCAAGACCCCCCATTAGCCAAAAACATTCAGTACTTC.

This chain joins TRBV27 and TRBJ2-3, with D perhaps assigned TRBD1 or TRBD2 (6 bases each). V lost 6 bases, J lost 3 bases, and 19 bases lay in between. This CDR3 spans 16 amino acids. Germline loops: CDR1 MNHEY, CDR2 SMNVEV (reference sequence). The CDR3 sequence is CASSPEGGLRTDTQYF. The CDR3 region has the DNA TGTGCCAGCAGCCCAGAGGGGGGTCTGAGGACAGATACGCAGTATTTT.

This clone is a singleton in its sample. V is TRBV6-6 and J is TRBJ2-1, with 12 nucleotides matching TRBD2. The V segment lost 0 bases and the J segment 8 bases; nucleotides outside the gene matches: 2. Germline-derived CDR1 and CDR2 are MNHNY and SVGAGI (reference sequence). CDR3 length: 15 amino acids. The CDR3 nucleotides are TGTGCCAGCAGTTACTCTTGGACTAGCGGGGATGAGCAGTTCTTC. It yields the protein CASSYSWTSGDEQFF.

The chain is built from TRBV5-4 and TRBJ2-2; 12 bases line up with TRBD2. Trimming cost V 4 bases and J 7 bases; bases outside gene matches: 11. This CDR3 contains 17 residues. The germline V gene encodes CDR1 SGHNT and CDR2 YYREEE (reference sequence). CDR3 residues: CASSAHGLAGSVGELFF. CDR3 nucleotides: TGTGCCAGCAGCGCACATGGACTAGCGGGATCGGTCGGGGAGCTGTTTTTT. The full variable domain, its missing parts supplied by reference TRBV5-4 and TRBJ2-2, is ETGVTQSPTHLIKTRGQQVTLRCSSQSGHNTVSWYQQALGQGPQFIFQYYREEENGRGNFPPRFSGLQFPNYSSELNVNALELDDSALYLCASSAHGLAGSVGELFFGEGSRLTVL.

This sequence joins TRBV2 and TRBJ2-3, with a tentative D call TRBD2 (6 bases). CDR1 is SNHLY, CDR2 FYNNEI, per germline. V was pared by 6 bases and J by 12 bases, with 13 bases between. This CDR3 contains 11 residues. This CDR3 is CASRRDPQQYF. The CDR3 nucleotides read TGTGCCAGCAGGCGGGACCCTCAACAGTATTTT.

The chain has TRBV28 and TRBJ2-5, with 7 nucleotides matching TRBD2. CDR3 length: 13 amino acids. V was pared by 8 bases and J by 2 bases, with 5 bases of the junction left unmatched. The germline V gene has CDR1 MDHEN and CDR2 SYDVKM. CDR3 sequence: CASRWGGQETQYF. CDR3 coding DNA: TGTGCCAGCCGGTGGGGAGGGCAAGAGACCCAGTACTTC.

This chain joins TRBV7-3 and TRBJ2-5; tentative D call: TRBD2 (6 bases). The V end was cut by 5 bases, the J end by 2 bases, with 15 bases between. Germline V gene lookup returns CDR1 SGHTA and CDR2 FQGTGA. The CDR3 is 15 amino acids. The CDR3 DNA reads TGTGCCAGCAGCCCGCAGGGACTCGGTCAAGAGACCCAGTACTTC. It yields the protein CASSPQGLGQETQYF.

The chain links TRBV9 to TRBJ2-3; either TRBD1 or TRBD2 may supply D (5 bases each). Per germline, CDR1 SGDLS and CDR2 YYNGEE. The CDR3 extends over 16 amino acids. The V end lost 3 bases, the J end lost 0 bases, and 14 bases lay between the germline ends. The CDR3 is CASSGDGVPSTDTQYF. CDR3 nucleotide sequence: TGTGCCAGCAGCGGGGACGGAGTCCCTAGCACAGATACGCAGTATTTT. The full variable domain, its missing parts supplied by reference TRBV9 and TRBJ2-3, is DSGVTQTPKHLITATGQRVTLRCSPRSGDLSVYWYQQSLDQGLQFLIQYYNGEERAKGNILERFSAQQFPDLHSELNLSSLELGDSALYFCASSGDGVPSTDTQYFGPGTRLTVL.

V usage is TRBV5-6 and J usage is TRBJ1-1, with D maybe TRBD1 (5 bases). In germline, CDR1 is SGHDT, CDR2 YYEEEE. This CDR3 comprises 13 residues. V lost 3 bases, J lost 0 bases, and 6 bases lay in between. The CDR3 DNA reads TGTGCCAGCAGCTGGGGGGTGAACACTGAAGCTTTCTTT. Its protein is CASSWGVNTEAFF.

The rearrangement uses TRBV29-1 and TRBJ2-7; a weak D match, TRBD2 (5 bases). V lost 3 bases and J lost 4, with 13 bases in between. Per germline, CDR1 SQVTM and CDR2 ANQGSEA. The CDR3 consists of 13 residues. CDR3 residues: CSVDLGRGYEQYF. Written as DNA, the CDR3 is TGCAGCGTTGATTTAGGGAGAGGGTACGAGCAGTACTTC.

The rearrangement joins TRBV28 to TRBJ2-1; D may be TRBD2 (5 bases). V lost 3 bases and J 8 bases, leaving 14 bases between the germline ends. CDR3 length: 14 amino acids. Germline lookup yields CDR1 MDHEN and CDR2 SYDVKM. This CDR3 is CASSFLGRSDEQFF. CDR3 nucleotides: TGTGCCAGCAGTTTTCTTGGGAGATCCGATGAGCAGTTCTTC.

The chain couples TRBV6-1 to TRBJ2-7; no firm D call. The CDR3 contains 14 residues. Between the trimmed V and J ends, which lost 9 bases and 4 bases, there was a span of 19 bases. Germline loops: CDR1 MNHNS, CDR2 SASEGT. As DNA, the CDR3 is TGTGCCAGTAGCCCCACGGATCAGGAGTACGAGCAGTACTTC. Residues: CASSPTDQEYEQYF.

The chain uses TRBV5-6 and TRBJ2-7; 9 nucleotides agree with TRBD1. After removal of 2 bases from V and 7 bases from J, the junction contained 7 bases not matched to a gene. The CDR3 length is 14 residues. CDR1 and CDR2 from the germline V gene are SGHDT and YYEEEE. CDR3 loop: CASSFGTGQREQYF. In DNA form, the CDR3 reads TGTGCCAGCAGCTTTGGGACAGGGCAAAGGGAGCAGTACTTC.

This chain uses TRBV27 with TRBJ2-7, with D tentatively TRBD2 (6 bases). Per germline, CDR1 MNHEY and CDR2 SMNVEV (reference sequence). V lost 5 bases, J lost 0 bases, and 17 bases lay in between. The length of the CDR3 is 16 residues. CDR3 loop: CASSAGGTPYSYEQYF. For the CDR3, the DNA is TGTGCCAGCAGTGCGGGCGGGACTCCTTACTCCTACGAGCAGTACTTC.

J is TRBJ2-7 and V is TRBV5-6; 11 nucleotides match TRBD2. The germline V gene has CDR1 SGHDT and CDR2 YYEEEE. The V segment lost 0 bases and the J segment 3 bases; nucleotides outside the gene matches: 5. The CDR3 runs to 16 residues. CDR3 nucleotide sequence: TGTGCCAGCAGCTTGGTAGGGCTAGCGGGAGGCTACGAGCAGTACTTC. The encoded protein is CASSLVGLAGGYEQYF.

This chain links TRBV11-3 with TRBJ2-5, with D perhaps TRBD1 or TRBD2 (6 bases each). Trimming left V 5 bases short and J 3 bases short, with 22 bases between. Germline V CDR1 and CDR2: SGHNT, YENEEA. The CDR3 has 17 amino acids. The DNA of the CDR3 is TGTGCCAGCAGCCGGAAATTGGGGGGCTGGGACGAAGAGACCCAGTACTTC. Its translation: CASSRKLGGWDEETQYF.

This clone occurred once. V is TRBV19 and J is TRBJ2-3; 12 positions agree with TRBD2. CDR1 LNHDA and CDR2 SQIVND come from the germline V gene (reference sequence). The trim removed 3 bases at V and 6 bases at J, leaving 10 bases unmatched. The CDR3 runs 17 residues. The CDR3 sequence is CASSIRTSGTAGDTQYF. CDR3 coding DNA: TGTGCCAGTAGTATCCGGACTAGCGGGACCGCCGGCGATACGCAGTATTTT.

This chain connects TRBV7-2 to TRBJ2-7, with TRBD1 identical over 8 bases. CDR3 length: 14 amino acids. The germline CDR1 and CDR2 sequences are SGHTA and FQGNSA. Trimming took 5 bases from V and 7 from J; bases not matched to a gene: 10. DNA of the CDR3: TGTGCCAGCAGCGCGGACAGGGTGGCTAGTGAGCAGTACTTC. As protein: CASSADRVASEQYF.